The 4 T cell receptor beta chains reported below all come from one sample, sequenced in a study of blood T cell repertoires in COVID-19. Produced via immunoSEQ multiplex PCR; TCRdb's table is partial and in-frame only. The table has around 150,000 clones, around 83% seen once. Sequenced material: peripheral blood. Source of these receptors: a man in his forties with acute or convalescent COVID-19.

This chain links TRBV7-9 with TRBJ1-1, with D unresolved. The CDR3 consists of 14 residues. The germline V gene encodes CDR1 SEHNR and CDR2 FQNEAQ (reference sequence). V shed 1 base and J shed 6 bases, with 12 bases lying between them. This CDR3 reads CASSLGPTTAEAFF. The CDR3 coding sequence is TGTGCCAGCAGCTTAGGCCCGACAACTGCTGAAGCTTTCTTT. Complete variable domain (other parts from reference TRBV7-9 and TRBJ1-1): DTGVSQNPRHKITKRGQNVTFRCDPISEHNRLYWYRQTLGQGPEFLTYFQNEAQLEKSRLLSDRFSAERPKGSFSTLEIQRTEQGDSAMYLCASSLGPTTAEAFFGQGTRLTVV.

The rearrangement uses TRBV10-3 and TRBJ1-2, with TRBD1 matching over 7 bases. The germline gives CDR1 ENHRY, CDR2 SYGVKD. The ends lost 4 bases at V and 2 bases at J; junction bases unmatched: 4. This CDR3 region has 14 residues. The CDR3 protein is CAISATGSNYGYTF. CDR3 nucleotides: TGTGCCATCAGTGCGACAGGGTCCAACTATGGCTACACCTTC.

DNA for the CDR3: TGTGCCAGCAGTTACTCGAACGGACTAGCGGGCGGCGAGCAGTACTTC. This gives the protein CASSYSNGLAGGEQYF. This chain uses TRBV6-5 with TRBJ2-7; 11 bases line up with TRBD2. The V gene end was trimmed by 0 bases and the J gene end by 6 bases; junction bases not matched to a gene: 7. Germline V lookup: CDR1 MNHEY, CDR2 SVGAGI. The CDR3 runs 16 residues.

This clone was seen only once. This rearrangement joins TRBV6-5 to TRBJ2-7, with 12 bases fitting TRBD2. V gave up 10 bases and J gave up 2 bases; unmatched junction bases: 6. CDR1 and CDR2 (germline): MNHEY, SVGAGI. The CDR3 totals 14 residues. The CDR3 spells CATRLAGGTYEQYF. For the CDR3, the DNA is TGTGCCACAAGGCTAGCGGGGGGGACCTACGAGCAGTACTTC.